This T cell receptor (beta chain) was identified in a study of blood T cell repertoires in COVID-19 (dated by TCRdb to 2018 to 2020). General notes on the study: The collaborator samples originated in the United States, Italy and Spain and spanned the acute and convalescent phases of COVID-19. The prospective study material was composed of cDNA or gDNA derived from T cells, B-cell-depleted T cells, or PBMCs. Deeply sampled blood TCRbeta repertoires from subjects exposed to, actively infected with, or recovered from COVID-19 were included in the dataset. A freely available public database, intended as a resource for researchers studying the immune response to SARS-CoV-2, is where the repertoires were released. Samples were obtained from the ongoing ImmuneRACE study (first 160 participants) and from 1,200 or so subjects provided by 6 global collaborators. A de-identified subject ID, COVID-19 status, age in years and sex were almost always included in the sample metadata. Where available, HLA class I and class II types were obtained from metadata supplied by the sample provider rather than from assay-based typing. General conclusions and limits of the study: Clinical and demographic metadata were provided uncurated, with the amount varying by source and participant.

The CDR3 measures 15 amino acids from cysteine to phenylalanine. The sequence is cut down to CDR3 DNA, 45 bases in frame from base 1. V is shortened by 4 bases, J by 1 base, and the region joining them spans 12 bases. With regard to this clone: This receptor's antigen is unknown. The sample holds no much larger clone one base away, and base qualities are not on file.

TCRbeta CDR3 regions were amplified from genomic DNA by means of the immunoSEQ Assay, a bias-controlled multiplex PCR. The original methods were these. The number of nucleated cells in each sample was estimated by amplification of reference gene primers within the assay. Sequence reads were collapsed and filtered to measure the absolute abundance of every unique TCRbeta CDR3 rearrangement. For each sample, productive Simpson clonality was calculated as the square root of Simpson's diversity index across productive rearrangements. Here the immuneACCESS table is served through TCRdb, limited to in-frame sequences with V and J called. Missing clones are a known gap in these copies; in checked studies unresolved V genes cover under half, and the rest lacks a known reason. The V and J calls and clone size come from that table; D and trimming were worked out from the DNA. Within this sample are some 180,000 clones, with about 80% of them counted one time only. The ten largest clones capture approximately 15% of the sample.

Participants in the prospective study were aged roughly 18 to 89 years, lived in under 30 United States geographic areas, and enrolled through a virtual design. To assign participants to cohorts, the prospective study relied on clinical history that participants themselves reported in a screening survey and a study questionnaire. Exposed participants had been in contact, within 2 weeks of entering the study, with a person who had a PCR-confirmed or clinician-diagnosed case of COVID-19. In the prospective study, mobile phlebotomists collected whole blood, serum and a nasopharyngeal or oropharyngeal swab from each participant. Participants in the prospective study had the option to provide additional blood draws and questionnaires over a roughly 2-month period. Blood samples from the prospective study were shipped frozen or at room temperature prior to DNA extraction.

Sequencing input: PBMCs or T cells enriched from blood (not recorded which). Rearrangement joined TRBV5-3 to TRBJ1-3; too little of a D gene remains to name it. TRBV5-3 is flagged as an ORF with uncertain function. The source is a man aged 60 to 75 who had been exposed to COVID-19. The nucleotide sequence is TGTGCCAGAAGCACCCTAGGTTGGTCTGGAAACACCATATATTTT. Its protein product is CARSTLGWSGNTIYF.